This T cell receptor (beta chain) was found in a study of blood T cells in healthy people across ages. General study findings and limits: The authors considered diversity estimates from one million T cells to be underestimates. A roughly linear fall in TCR beta diversity per million T cells was seen with increasing age.

For the second PCR, which ran for 7 to 11 cycles, a sample-barcoded 5' primer and a J-beta primer mix were used. Template switching added a 12-random-nucleotide identifier to every cDNA molecule. MiXCR, applied by TCRdb to the 5' RACE reads, yields one record per CDR3 protein. Among roughly 2 million distinct CDR3 sequences, approximately 50% were seen once, and the ten largest hold 2.1%. As for this clonotype: The antigen is unknown.

The TCR comes from a woman in her forties in good health. The material sequenced was blood.

The CDR3 loop is CASEDKTYEQFF. CDR3 sequence (DNA): TGTGCCAGCGAGGACAAGACCTACGAGCAGTTCTTC. The chain employs TRBV6-5 and TRBJ2-7; TRBD1 is a possible D gene (5 bases). The J call may be incorrect, as the DNA end agrees better with TRBJ2-1. The CDR3 is 12 amino acids. Germline V gene data show CDR1 as MNHEY and CDR2 as SVGAGI.